This entry is about one T cell receptor beta chain. Assay: immunoSEQ multiplex PCR; the TCRdb copy retains only in-frame clones and omits some. The sample yields over 1.5 million clones, around 98% seen once. This entry comes from a study of shared clonotypes between healthy human individuals. CDR3 size: 15 residues. CDR1 SGHNT and CDR2 YYREEE come from the germline V gene (reference sequence). Between the trimmed V and J ends, which lost 7 bases and 5 bases, there was a span of 19 bases. The material sequenced was naive CD4+ T cells sorted from blood. This sample's subset: CD45RA+ positively selected. The receptor's source is a man between 25 and 39 years old in good health. This chain uses TRBV5-4 with TRBJ2-1, with a tentative D call TRBD2 (5 bases). The DNA for the CDR3 is TGTGCCAGCGGCAACGGGGTGCTGGATAACAATGAGCAGTTCTTC. Protein sequence: CASGNGVLDNNEQFF.